Reported below is one TCR beta chain. Its specificity is unknown. The data stem from a study of T cell responses to AZD1222 COVID-19 vaccine. About the study: Both about-4-week and about-12-week second-dose recipients were combined. Whole-study findings and limits: The span of vaccine-associated CD4 TCRs extended across spike, with dominance at 160-218 and 743-854. Only after the peak T cell response were repertoires sampled. The donor cohort was predominantly white British with a female majority, and clonal diversity may have been underestimated.

The assay was immunoSEQ multiplex PCR, and TCRdb's table has in-frame clones only and misses some. Counted here are some 110,000 clones, 80% to 85% occurring once; the ten biggest clones make up about 9%. This CDR3 is built from 16 residues. The V and J ends lost 2 bases and 0 bases respectively, with 13 bases between them. CDR1 and CDR2 (germline): MNHNS, SASEGT. This rearrangement joins TRBV6-1 to TRBJ1-1; a weak D match, TRBD1 (5 bases). Sequenced material: peripheral blood, taken on day 0 of AZD1222 vaccination. The TCR originated in an adult in good health. CDR3 sequence reads: CASSEHRGTVNTEAFF. CDR3 DNA: TGTGCCAGCAGTGAACACCGCGGGACTGTGAACACTGAAGCTTTCTTT.